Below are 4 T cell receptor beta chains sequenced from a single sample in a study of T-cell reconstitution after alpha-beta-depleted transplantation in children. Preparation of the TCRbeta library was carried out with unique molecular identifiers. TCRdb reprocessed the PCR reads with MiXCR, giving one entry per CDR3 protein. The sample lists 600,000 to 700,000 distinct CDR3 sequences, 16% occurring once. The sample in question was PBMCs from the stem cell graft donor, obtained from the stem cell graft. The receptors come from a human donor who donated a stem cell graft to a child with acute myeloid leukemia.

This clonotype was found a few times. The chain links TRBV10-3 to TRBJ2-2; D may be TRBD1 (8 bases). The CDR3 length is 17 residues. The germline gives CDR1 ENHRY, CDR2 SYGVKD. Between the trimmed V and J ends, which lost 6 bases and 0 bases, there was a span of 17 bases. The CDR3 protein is CAISFPGGQANTGELFF. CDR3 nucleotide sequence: TGTGCCATCAGCTTCCCGGGGGGACAGGCGAACACCGGGGAGCTGTTTTTT.

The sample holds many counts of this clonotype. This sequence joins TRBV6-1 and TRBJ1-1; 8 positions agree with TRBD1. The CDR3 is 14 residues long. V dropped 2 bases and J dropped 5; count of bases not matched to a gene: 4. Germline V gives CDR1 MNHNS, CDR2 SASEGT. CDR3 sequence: CASSELGTGTEAFF. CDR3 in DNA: TGTGCCAGCAGTGAATTAGGGACAGGTACTGAAGCTTTCTTT.

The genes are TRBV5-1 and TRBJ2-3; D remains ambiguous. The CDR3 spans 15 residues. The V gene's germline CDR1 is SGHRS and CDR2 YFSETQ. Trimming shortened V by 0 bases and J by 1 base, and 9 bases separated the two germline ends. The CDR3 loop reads CASSLARQRTDTQYF. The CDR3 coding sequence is TGCGCCAGCAGCTTGGCGCGGCAGCGCACAGATACGCAGTATTTT. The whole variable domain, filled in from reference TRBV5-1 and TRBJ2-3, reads KAGVTQTPRYLIKTRGQQVTLSCSPISGHRSVSWYQQTPGQGLQFLFEYFSETQRNKGNFPGRFSGRQFSNSRSEMNVSTLELGDSALYLCASSLARQRTDTQYFGPGTRLTVL.

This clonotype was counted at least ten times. The DNA of the CDR3 is TGTGCCAGCAGCTTGAGGGGAAGTAATCAGCCCCAGCATTTT. Translating gives CASSLRGSNQPQHF. The V and J genes are TRBV7-2 and TRBJ1-5; tentative D call: TRBD1 (5 bases). The CDR3 spans 14 residues. Deletions cut 3 bases from V and 4 bases from J, with 10 bases between. Germline assignment: CDR1 SGHTA and CDR2 FQGNSA. The whole variable domain, remainder taken from reference TRBV7-2 and TRBJ1-5, is GAGVSQSPSNKVTEKGKDVELRCDPISGHTALYWYRQSLGQGLEFLIYFQGNSAPDKSGLPSDRFSAERTGGSVSTLTIQRTQQEDSAVYLCASSLRGSNQPQHFGDGTRLSIL.